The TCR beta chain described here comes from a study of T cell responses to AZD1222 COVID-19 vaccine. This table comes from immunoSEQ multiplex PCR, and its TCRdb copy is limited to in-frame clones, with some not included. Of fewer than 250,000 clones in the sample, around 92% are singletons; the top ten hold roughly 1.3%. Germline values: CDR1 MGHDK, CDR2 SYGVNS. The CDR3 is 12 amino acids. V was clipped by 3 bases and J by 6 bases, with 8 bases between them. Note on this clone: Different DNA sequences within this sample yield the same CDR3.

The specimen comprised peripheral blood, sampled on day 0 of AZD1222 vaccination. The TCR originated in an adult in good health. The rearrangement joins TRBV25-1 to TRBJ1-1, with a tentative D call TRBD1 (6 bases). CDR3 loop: CASSDRGAEAFF. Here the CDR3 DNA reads TGTGCCAGCAGTGACAGGGGCGCTGAAGCTTTCTTT.